The rows below give T cell receptor beta chains drawn from one sample of a study of shared clonotypes between healthy human individuals. Clones were read by immunoSEQ multiplex PCR, and TCRdb kept only the in-frame ones, dropping some. The table shows about 2 million clones, with 85% to 95% occurring only once. The sample was naive CD4+ T cells sorted from blood. The receptors were gathered from a man in his late teens or twenties in good health. Each CDR3 is given with its conserved first and last residue. D genes are given only for firm matches. A row's size may be missing; if present it is once, few, many or a size class.

>-|TRBV6-5|TRBJ1-4|-
TGTGCCAGCAAGGTGGCTAGAGGGAATGAAAAACTGTTTTTT
CASKVARGNEKLFF
>-|TRBV7-6|TRBJ2-3|-
TGTGCCAGCAGCTCCCCCTCCCTGAGGGGGATGGGGAGAAATACGCAGTATTTT
CASSSPSLRGMGRNTQYF
>-|TRBV7-2|TRBJ2-2|-
TGTGCCAGCAGCTTACGGACGGTAGCGAACACCGGGGAGCTGTTTTTT
CASSLRTVANTGELFF
>TRBD1|TRBV10-3|TRBJ1-6|-
TGTGCCATCAGTGAGGACAGGGTATCACCCCTCCACTTT
CAISEDRVSPLHF
>-|TRBV27|TRBJ2-1|-
TGTGCCATCACGTTTCAAAAACAGGGAAACCTAAACACTTCCTACAATGAGCAGTTCTTC
CAITFQKQGNLNTSYNEQFF
>-|TRBV10-2|TRBJ2-5|-
TGCGCCAGCAGTGAGTCGACTGTACAAGAGACCCAGTACTTC
CASSESTVQETQYF
>-|TRBV6-5|TRBJ2-7|-
TGTGCCAGCAGTCCACTCGGGGGACCTCTGGGCGAGCAGTACTTC
CASSPLGGPLGEQYF
>-|TRBV18|TRBJ2-7|-
TGTGCCAGCTCACCACCTGGACAGCGAGCCTACGAGCAGTACTTC
CASSPPGQRAYEQYF
>-|TRBV30|TRBJ1-2|-
TGTGCCTGGAGCAATCAGGGAAGTTACACCTTC
CAWSNQGSYTF
>-|TRBV5-1|TRBJ2-3|-
TGCGCCAGCAGCCCAGGGGAGATAAGAGATACGCAGTATTTT
CASSPGEIRDTQYF
>-|TRBV27|TRBJ1-3|-
TGTGCCAGCATGGGCGACTCTGGAAACACCATATATTTT
CASMGDSGNTIYF
>TRBD1|TRBV5-4|TRBJ2-7|-
TGTGCCAGCAGCTTGTCAGGGACAGGGCTGTTCGAGCAGTACTTC
CASSLSGTGLFEQYF
>TRBD1|TRBV28|TRBJ1-3|-
TGTGCCAGCAGTTTCAGGGGGCTGGGAAACACCATATATTTT
CASSFRGLGNTIYF
>-|TRBV7-9|TRBJ2-1|-
TGTGCCAGCATGCAGGAGGCCGACAATGAGCAGTTCTTC
CASMQEADNEQFF
>-|TRBV11-3|TRBJ1-1|-
TGTGCCAGCAGCTTAGATGGTAACACTGAAGCTTTCTTT
CASSLDGNTEAFF
>-|TRBV5-1|TRBJ1-4|-
TGCGCCAGCAGCTTTCAGGGGAGAGGGGAAAAACTGTTTTTT
CASSFQGRGEKLFF
>-|TRBV2|TRBJ2-7|-
TGTGCCAGCAGTGACGACACTAGTCGGCAGTACTTC
CASSDDTSRQYF
>TRBD1|TRBV6-5|TRBJ1-2|-
TGTGCCAGCAGTTCACAACCGGACAGGGGAAGAGGCTACACCTTC
CASSSQPDRGRGYTF
>-|TRBV6-5|TRBJ1-1|-
TGTGCCAGCAGTTATCGGACCGACACTGAAGCTTTCTTT
CASSYRTDTEAFF
>TRBD1|TRBV6-5|TRBJ2-5|-
TGTGCCAGCAGTTCCGGGACAGGGGGAGAGACCCAGTACTTC
CASSSGTGGETQYF
>-|TRBV4-1|TRBJ2-7|-
TGCGCCAGCAGCCCGGTTTATCTTACCTACGAGCAGTACTTC
CASSPVYLTYEQYF
>-|TRBV2|TRBJ1-6|once
TGTGCCAGCAATAGGGGAGGAGGGAATAATTCACCCCTCCACTTT
CASNRGGGNNSPLHF
>-|TRBV2|TRBJ2-3|once
TGTGCCAGCAGGTTAAGCACTGATACGCAGTATTTT
CASRLSTDTQYF
>TRBD1|TRBV7-2|TRBJ1-6|-
TGTGCCAGCAGTAGACAGGGTGGAAATTCACCCCTCCACTTT
CASSRQGGNSPLHF
>-|TRBV7-9|TRBJ2-1|-
TGTGCCAGCAGCCCCCTCGAGACACCGTGGGAGCAGTTCTTC
CASSPLETPWEQFF
>-|TRBV11-3|TRBJ2-7|-
TGTGCCAGCAGCTTAGGTCGGCGGTTCAAGGGCTCCTACGAGCAGTACTTC
CASSLGRRFKGSYEQYF
>TRBD1|TRBV14|TRBJ2-6|-
TGTGCCAGCAGCCTTGACAGGGTTAAGGGCTCTGGGGCCAACGTCCTGACTTTC
CASSLDRVKGSGANVLTF
>-|TRBV11-2|TRBJ1-1|-
TGTGCCAGCAAGTTACACCAGAACACTGAAGCTTTCTTT
CASKLHQNTEAFF
>TRBD1|TRBV4-1|TRBJ1-4|-
TGCGCCAGCAGCACAGGTTCTACAGGGGTAGTCGAAAAACTGTTTTTT
CASSTGSTGVVEKLFF
>-|TRBV29-1|TRBJ1-1|-
TGCAGCGTTTCGGGACGGTTGAACACTGAAGCTTTCTTT
CSVSGRLNTEAFF
>TRBD2|TRBV5-1|TRBJ2-5|-
TGCGCCAGCAGCGGGACTAGCGGGGCGCGGAGAGAGACCCAGTACTTC
CASSGTSGARRETQYF
>-|TRBV21-1|TRBJ2-3|once
TGTGCCAGCAGCAAAGGGGCAGCTCGAAAATATTTTAAATTTTGCCCAGATACGCAGTATTTT
CASSKGAARKYFKFCPDTQYF
>-|TRBV6-6|TRBJ2-7|-
TGTGCCAGCAGTTACAGAGGGGCCTACGAGCAGTACTTC
CASSYRGAYEQYF
>-|TRBV7-6|TRBJ2-7|-
TGTGCCAGCAGCCAATCTAGGGGGGATAGCGAGCAGTACTTC
CASSQSRGDSEQYF
>-|TRBV4-1|TRBJ1-5|-
TGCGCCAGCAGCTACCATAGCAATCAGCCCCAGCATTTT
CASSYHSNQPQHF
>TRBD1|TRBV28|TRBJ2-7|-
TGTGCCAGCAGTCCTGGGGGGATTGGAGACGGGACAGGGTCCTACGAGCAGTACTTC
CASSPGGIGDGTGSYEQYF
>TRBD2|TRBV10-3|TRBJ2-1|once
TGTGCCATCGCGGGACTAAGAAATGAGCAGTTCTTC
CAIAGLRNEQFF
>-|TRBV18|TRBJ1-1|-
TGTGCCAGCTCACCATTCGGCTCTGCCACTGAAGCTTTCTTT
CASSPFGSATEAFF
>TRBD2|TRBV10-3|TRBJ2-3|-
TGTGCCATCAGAGGGACTAGCGGAGGCACAGATACGCAGTATTTT
CAIRGTSGGTDTQYF
>TRBD1|TRBV6-1|TRBJ1-5|-
TGTGCCAGCAACGGGGGACAGTTCAATCAGCCCCAGCATTTT
CASNGGQFNQPQHF
>-|TRBV10-3|TRBJ2-5|-
TGTGCCATCAGTGTACTGGGGCAAGAGACCCAGTACTTC
CAISVLGQETQYF
>TRBD1|TRBV30|TRBJ1-5|once
TGTGCCTGGAGTGCGGGACAGGGCGAGACTCAGCCCCAGCATTTT
CAWSAGQGETQPQHF
>TRBD1|TRBV19|TRBJ1-5|-
TGTGCCAGTAGTATGTTCCCCGACAGGGAGGGACAGCCCCAGCATTTT
CASSMFPDREGQPQHF
>-|TRBV7-9|TRBJ1-1|-
TGTGCCAGCAGCTCCGACAGTATGAACACTGAAGCTTTCTTT
CASSSDSMNTEAFF
>-|TRBV28|TRBJ1-2|-
TGTGCCAGCACGGACCGCTGGGGCTACACCTTC
CASTDRWGYTF